The clone carrying this TCR beta chain was seen only a few times. The antigen remains unidentified. Preparing the TCRbeta library involved the use of unique molecular identifiers. MiXCR, run by TCRdb on the PCR reads, gives a single entry per CDR3 protein. This sample has 350,000 to 500,000 distinct CDR3 sequences, with approximately 41% found just once. The data stem from a study of T-cell reconstitution after alpha-beta-depleted transplantation in children. General study points: From surviving recipient T cells and thymic progenitors came the high day-60 TCRbeta diversity observed in some patients. Diversity and T-cell counts at one year after transplant derived mostly from new T cells. Expanded graft clones, several hundred of them, were reportedly the source of alpha-beta T cells about two months after transplant.

Germline V gene sequence: CDR1 DFQATT, CDR2 SNEGSKA (reference sequence). V lost 3 bases to trimming and J lost 2 bases, with 16 bases between them. This CDR3 is built from 15 residues. The chain couples TRBV20-1 to TRBJ1-2, with a possible D match to TRBD1 (5 bases). Sequenced material: PBMCs, taken before TCRalphabeta/CD19-depleted stem cell transplant. This TCR derives from a girl aged 2 to 10 with aplastic anemia, due to receive a stem cell transplant. DNA of the CDR3: TGCAGTGCTAGCGGGGGATCGGGGGGAAACTATGGCTACACCTTC. Translated: CSASGGSGGNYGYTF.